This T cell receptor beta chain was recovered during a study of Graves' ophthalmopathy and Graves' hyperthyroidism. RNA transcripts were the template, and TCR beta CDR3 regions were amplified from them. HTBI primers were employed in first-round RT-PCR, then a second-round multiplex PCR followed. MiXCR, run by TCRdb on the multiplex PCR reads, gives a single entry per CDR3 protein. The sample gives about 550,000 distinct CDR3 sequences, roughly 39% of which show up once; about 4.6% is in the top ten. As regards this clonotype: Germline and junction disagree at one end, which may indicate a read error.

In germline, CDR1 is SGDLS, CDR2 YYNGEE. The CDR3 length is 17 residues. Sequencing used peripheral blood or thyroid tissue (not recorded which). The source is an adult man with Graves' hyperthyroidism. The J gene is TRBJ1-3, the V gene TRBV9; a possible D gene is TRBD1 (6 bases). CDR3 nucleotides: TGTGCCAGCAGCGTAGCTCCAGGGGTCAACTCTGGAAACACCGTATATTTT. Residues: CASSVAPGVNSGNTVYF.